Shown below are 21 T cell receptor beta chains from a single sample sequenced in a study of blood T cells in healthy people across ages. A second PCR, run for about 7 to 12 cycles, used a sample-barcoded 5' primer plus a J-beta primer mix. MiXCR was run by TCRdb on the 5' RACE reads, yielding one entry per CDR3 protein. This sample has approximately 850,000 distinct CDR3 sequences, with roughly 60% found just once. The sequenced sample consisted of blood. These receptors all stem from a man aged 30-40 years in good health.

Here the CDR3 DNA reads TGTGCCAGCAGGGGGCCTCCCTCCTACGAGCAGTACTTC. As protein: CASRGPPSYEQYF. V gene TRBV7-9 combines with J gene TRBJ2-5; tentatively, D is TRBD1 (5 bases). The tail of the sequence fits TRBJ2-7 better, so the J call may be wrong. The CDR3 loop spans 13 amino acids. CDR1 and CDR2 (germline): SEHNR, FQNEAQ (reference sequence).

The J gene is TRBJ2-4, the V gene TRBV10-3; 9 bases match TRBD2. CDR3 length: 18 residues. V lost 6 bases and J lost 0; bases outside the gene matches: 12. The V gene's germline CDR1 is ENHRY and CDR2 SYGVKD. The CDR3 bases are TGTGCCATCAGCCTTGGGACTAGCCCTGCTCCAGCCAAAAACATTCAGTACTTC. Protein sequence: CAISLGTSPAPAKNIQYF.

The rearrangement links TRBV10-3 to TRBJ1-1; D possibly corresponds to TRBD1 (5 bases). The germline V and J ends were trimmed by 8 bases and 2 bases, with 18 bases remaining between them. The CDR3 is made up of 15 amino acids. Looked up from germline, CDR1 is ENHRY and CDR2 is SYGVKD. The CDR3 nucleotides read TGTGCCATCTGGCCAGGGAATTCTCTAAACACTGAAGCTTTCTTT. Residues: CAIWPGNSLNTEAFF.

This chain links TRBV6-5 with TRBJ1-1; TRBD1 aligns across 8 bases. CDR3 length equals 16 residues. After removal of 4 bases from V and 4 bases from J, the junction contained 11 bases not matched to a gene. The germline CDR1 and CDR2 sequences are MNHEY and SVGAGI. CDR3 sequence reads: CASSSPRTGLGTEAFF. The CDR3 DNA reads TGTGCCAGCAGTTCTCCTAGGACAGGGCTGGGCACTGAAGCTTTCTTT.

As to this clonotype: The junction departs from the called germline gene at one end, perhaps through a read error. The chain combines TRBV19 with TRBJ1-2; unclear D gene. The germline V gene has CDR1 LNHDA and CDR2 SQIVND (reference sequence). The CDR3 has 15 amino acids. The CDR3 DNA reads TGTGCCAGTAGTATTGAGCCATCCGGAATCTATGGCTGCACCTTC. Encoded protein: CASSIEPSGIYGCTF. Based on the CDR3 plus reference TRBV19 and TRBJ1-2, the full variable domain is DGGITQSPKYLFRKEGQNVTLSCEQNLNHDAMYWYRQDPGQGLRLIYYSQIVNDFQKGDIAEGYSVSREKKESFPLTVTSAQKNPTAFYLCASSIEPSGIYGCTFGSGTRLTVV.

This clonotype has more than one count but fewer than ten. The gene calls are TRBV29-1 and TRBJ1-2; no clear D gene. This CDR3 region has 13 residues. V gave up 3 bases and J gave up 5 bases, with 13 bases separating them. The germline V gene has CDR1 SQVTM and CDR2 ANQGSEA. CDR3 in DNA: TGCAGCGTTGACCCTATGGACGGGTATGGCTACACCTTC. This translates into CSVDPMDGYGYTF.

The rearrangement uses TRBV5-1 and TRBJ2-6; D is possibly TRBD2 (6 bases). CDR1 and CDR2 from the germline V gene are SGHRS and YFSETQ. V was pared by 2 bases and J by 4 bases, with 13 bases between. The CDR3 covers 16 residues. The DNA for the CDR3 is TGCGCCAGCAGCTTAGGAGGGACCTCCGGGGCCAACGTCCTGACTTTC. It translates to CASSLGGTSGANVLTF.

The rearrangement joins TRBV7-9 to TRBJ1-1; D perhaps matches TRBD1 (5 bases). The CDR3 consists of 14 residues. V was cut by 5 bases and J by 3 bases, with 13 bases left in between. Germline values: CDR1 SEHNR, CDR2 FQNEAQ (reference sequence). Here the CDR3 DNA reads TGTGCCAGCAGCCGCGAAGGAGGGGACACTGAAGCTTTCTTT. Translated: CASSREGGDTEAFF.

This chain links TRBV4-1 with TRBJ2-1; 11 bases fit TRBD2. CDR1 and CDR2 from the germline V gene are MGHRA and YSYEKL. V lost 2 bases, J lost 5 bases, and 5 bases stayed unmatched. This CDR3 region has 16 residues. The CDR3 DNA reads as TGCGCCAGCAGCCAAACAACGACTAGCGGGGACAATGAGCAGTTCTTC. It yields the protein CASSQTTTSGDNEQFF.

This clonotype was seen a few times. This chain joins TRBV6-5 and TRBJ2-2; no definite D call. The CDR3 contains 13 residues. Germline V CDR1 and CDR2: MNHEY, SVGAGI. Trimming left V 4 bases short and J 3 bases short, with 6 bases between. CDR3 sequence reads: CASSSHYTGELFF. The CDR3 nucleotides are TGTGCCAGCAGTTCCCACTACACCGGGGAGCTGTTTTTT.

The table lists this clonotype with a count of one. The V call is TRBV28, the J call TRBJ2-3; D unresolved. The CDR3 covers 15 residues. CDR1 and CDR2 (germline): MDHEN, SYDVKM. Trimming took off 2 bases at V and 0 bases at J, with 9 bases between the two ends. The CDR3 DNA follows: TGTGCCAGCAGTTTAACTACCTCTAGCACAGATACGCAGTATTTT. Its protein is CASSLTTSSTDTQYF.

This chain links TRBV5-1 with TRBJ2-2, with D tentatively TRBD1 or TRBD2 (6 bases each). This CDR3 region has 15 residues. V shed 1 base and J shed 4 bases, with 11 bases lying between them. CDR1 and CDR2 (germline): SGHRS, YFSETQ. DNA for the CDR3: TGCGCCAGCAGCTTGTTAGAGGGGGGCACCGGGGAGCTGTTTTTT. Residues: CASSLLEGGTGELFF. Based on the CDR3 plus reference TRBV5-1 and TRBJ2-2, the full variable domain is KAGVTQTPRYLIKTRGQQVTLSCSPISGHRSVSWYQQTPGQGLQFLFEYFSETQRNKGNFPGRFSGRQFSNSRSEMNVSTLELGDSALYLCASSLLEGGTGELFFGEGSRLTVL.

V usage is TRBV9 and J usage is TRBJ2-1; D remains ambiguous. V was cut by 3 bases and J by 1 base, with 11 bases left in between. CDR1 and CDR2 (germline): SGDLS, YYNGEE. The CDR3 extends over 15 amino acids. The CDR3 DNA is TGTGCCAGCAGCGGGGCCATTGGGTCCTACAATGAGCAGTTCTTC. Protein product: CASSGAIGSYNEQFF.

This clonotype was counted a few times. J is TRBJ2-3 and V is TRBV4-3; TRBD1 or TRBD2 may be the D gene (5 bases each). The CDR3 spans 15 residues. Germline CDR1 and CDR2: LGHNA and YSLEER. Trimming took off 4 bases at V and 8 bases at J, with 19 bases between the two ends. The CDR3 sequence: CASSPTYWGGGTQYF. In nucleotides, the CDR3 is TGCGCCAGCAGCCCGACCTACTGGGGCGGAGGTACGCAGTATTTT.

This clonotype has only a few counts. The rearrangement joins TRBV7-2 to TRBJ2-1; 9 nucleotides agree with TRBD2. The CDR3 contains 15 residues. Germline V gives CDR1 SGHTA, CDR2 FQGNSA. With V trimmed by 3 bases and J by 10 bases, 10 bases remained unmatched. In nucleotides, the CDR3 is TGTGCCAGCAGCTTTGCGGCTAGCGGGGACGTCGAGCAGTTCTTC. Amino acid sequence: CASSFAASGDVEQFF.

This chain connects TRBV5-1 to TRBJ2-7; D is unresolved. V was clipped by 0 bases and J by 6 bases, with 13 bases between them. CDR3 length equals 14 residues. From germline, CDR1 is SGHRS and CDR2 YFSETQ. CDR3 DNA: TGCGCCAGCAGCTTGGAGGGTGGGATCCGCGAGCAGTACTTC. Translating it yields CASSLEGGIREQYF.

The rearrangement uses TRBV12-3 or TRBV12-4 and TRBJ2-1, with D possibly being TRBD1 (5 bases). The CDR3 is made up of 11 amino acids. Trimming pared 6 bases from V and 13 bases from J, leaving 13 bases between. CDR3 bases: TGTGCCAGCAGGTCAGGGCCGGGTCAGTTCTTC. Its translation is CASRSGPGQFF.

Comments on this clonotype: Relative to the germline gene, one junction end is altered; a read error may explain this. The CDR3 is CSARAVWTGNYEQYF. CDR3 nucleotides: TGCAGTGCCAGAGCAGTTTGGACAGGAAACTACGAGCAGTACTTC. The rearrangement links TRBV20-1 to TRBJ2-7, with 7 bases fitting TRBD1. CDR1 is DFQATT, CDR2 SNEGSKA, per germline (reference sequence). The CDR3 covers 15 residues.

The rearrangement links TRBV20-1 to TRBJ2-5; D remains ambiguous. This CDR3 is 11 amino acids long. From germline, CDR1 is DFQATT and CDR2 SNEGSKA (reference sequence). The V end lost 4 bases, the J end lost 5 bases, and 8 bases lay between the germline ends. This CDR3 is CSANSRETQYF. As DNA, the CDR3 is TGCAGTGCTAATTCTCGCGAGACCCAGTACTTC.

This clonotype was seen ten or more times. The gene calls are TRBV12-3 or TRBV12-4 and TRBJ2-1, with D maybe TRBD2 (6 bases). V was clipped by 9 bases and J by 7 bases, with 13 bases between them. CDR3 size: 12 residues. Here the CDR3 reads CASTGTRNEQFF. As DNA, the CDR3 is TGTGCCAGTACCGGGACTCGGAATGAGCAGTTCTTC.

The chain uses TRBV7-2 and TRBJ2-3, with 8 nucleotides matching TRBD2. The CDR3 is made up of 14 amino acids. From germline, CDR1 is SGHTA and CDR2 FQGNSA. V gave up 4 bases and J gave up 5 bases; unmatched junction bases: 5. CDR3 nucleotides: TGTGCCAGCAGCTCAGCGGGAGCTGAAGATACGCAGTATTTT. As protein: CASSSAGAEDTQYF.